The present entry profiles one TCR beta chain with its context. Trimming shortened V by 2 bases and J by 12 bases, and 10 bases separated the two germline ends. This CDR3 has 12 amino acids. Germline V gene data show CDR1 as SGHDN and CDR2 as FVKESK. This entry is derived from a study of cytomegalovirus exposure and HLA in healthy donors. PCR amplification relied on 60 Vbeta primers (plus 13 Jbeta primers). Method: immunoSEQ multiplex PCR; TCRdb's copy keeps in-frame clones and lacks some. The sample includes around 160,000 clones, around four fifths seen only once; the top ten take roughly 9.3%. The V gene is TRBV14, the J gene TRBJ1-4; D not resolved. The specimen was PBMCs. The TCR originated in a man younger than 35 in good health and CMV-seropositive. The CDR3 sequence: CASSQSPVELFF. The CDR3 bases are TGTGCCAGCAGCCAATCCCCCGTTGAACTGTTTTTT.